Presented here are 30 T cell receptor beta chains from one specimen sequenced in a study of blood T cell repertoires in COVID-19. The table came from immunoSEQ multiplex PCR; TCRdb's copy has only in-frame clones and leaves some out. The repertoire holds roughly 230,000 clones, with 70% to 90% as singletons. The sequenced sample consisted of peripheral blood. The receptors were gathered from a man aged 50-60 years with COVID-19, enrolled during active disease.

The V call is TRBV6-5, the J call TRBJ2-1; TRBD1 matches 8 bases. This CDR3 region has 14 residues. Germline V lookup: CDR1 MNHEY, CDR2 SVGAGI. V was pared by 6 bases and J by 9 bases, with 10 bases of the junction left unmatched. The chain's CDR3 is CASRSPRTGPEQFF. The DNA for the CDR3 is TGTGCCAGCAGATCACCGAGGACAGGGCCTGAGCAGTTCTTC.

V and J are TRBV28 and TRBJ1-2; 8 bases are shared with TRBD1. Looked up from germline, CDR1 is MDHEN and CDR2 is SYDVKM. CDR3 length: 15 amino acids. After removal of 5 bases from V and 6 bases from J, the junction contained 11 bases not matched to a gene. The CDR3 sequence is CASSKWTGIGDGYTF. CDR3 DNA sequence: TGTGCCAGCAGTAAATGGACAGGGATCGGCGATGGCTACACCTTC.

The rearrangement joins TRBV29-1 to TRBJ1-5; D perhaps matches TRBD1 (5 bases). Trimming shortened V by 4 bases and J by 4 bases, and 11 bases separated the two germline ends. The CDR3 is made up of 13 amino acids. Germline lookup yields CDR1 SQVTM and CDR2 ANQGSEA. CDR3 sequence: CSVGRGGNQPQHF. CDR3 DNA sequence: TGCAGCGTTGGTAGGGGTGGAAATCAGCCCCAGCATTTT.

The chain joins TRBV6-5 to TRBJ2-3, with D hard to call. The CDR3 consists of 11 residues. V was clipped by 5 bases and J by 3 bases, with 3 bases between them. Germline values: CDR1 MNHEY, CDR2 SVGAGI. DNA of the CDR3: TGTGCCAGCAGTACTACAGATACGCAGTATTTT. Translation: CASSTTDTQYF.

This clone has a single count. The chain uses TRBV5-5 and TRBJ2-7, with 9 bases identical to TRBD1. V lost 6 bases, J lost 1 base, and 11 bases stayed unmatched. The CDR3 is made up of 16 amino acids. The germline V gene has CDR1 SGHKS and CDR2 YYEKEE (reference sequence). The CDR3, as DNA: TGTGCCAGCACCAAACTCTCCGGGACAGGGTCCTACGAGCAGTACTTC. Amino acids: CASTKLSGTGSYEQYF.

The CDR3 DNA follows: TGTGCCAGCAGCTCGCCTACAGGGGGCTCCTTCGGGAACACTGAAGCTTTCTTT. It translates to CASSSPTGGSFGNTEAFF. This chain uses TRBV7-2 with TRBJ1-1; 9 bases map to TRBD1. The CDR3 has 18 amino acids. Germline assignment: CDR1 SGHTA and CDR2 FQGNSA. Trimming at V came to 4 bases and at J to 1 base, leaving 13 bases not matched to a gene. Drawing the rest from reference TRBV7-2 and TRBJ1-1, the complete variable domain is GAGVSQSPSNKVTEKGKDVELRCDPISGHTALYWYRQSLGQGLEFLIYFQGNSAPDKSGLPSDRFSAERTGGSVSTLTIQRTQQEDSAVYLCASSSPTGGSFGNTEAFFGQGTRLTVV.

In this sample, this clone turned up a few times. The chain couples TRBV6-6 to TRBJ2-5, with a tentative D call TRBD1 (6 bases). Deletions cut 9 bases from V and 2 bases from J, with 19 bases between. The germline CDR1 and CDR2 sequences are MNHNY and SVGAGI (reference sequence). The CDR3 sequence is 15 residues long. CDR3 DNA sequence: TGTGCCAGTAACTCGAACAGGGCAAGACAAGAGACCCAGTACTTC. Its translation is CASNSNRARQETQYF.

V and J are TRBV19 and TRBJ1-2; 9 nucleotides agree with TRBD1. Trimming took 7 bases from V and 4 from J; bases not matched to a gene: 7. Germline CDR1 and CDR2: LNHDA and SQIVND (reference sequence). The CDR3 runs to 14 residues. CDR3 loop: CASTSGQGVYGYTF. DNA for the CDR3: TGTGCCAGTACCTCGGGACAGGGTGTCTATGGCTACACCTTC.

V gene TRBV10-3 combines with J gene TRBJ2-2; 7 bases fit TRBD1. Trimming took 10 bases from V and 4 from J; bases not matched to a gene: 3. CDR3 length: 12 amino acids. CDR1 and CDR2 from the germline V gene are ENHRY and SYGVKD. Here the CDR3 DNA reads TGTGCCACGCGACAGGGCACCGGGGAGCTGTTTTTT. Protein product: CATRQGTGELFF.

The CDR3 reads CASSTSPTGTYEQYF. CDR3 bases: TGTGCCAGCAGCACCTCCCCGACCGGGACTTACGAGCAGTACTTC. The chain employs TRBV7-2 and TRBJ2-7; D perhaps matches TRBD2 (6 bases). Germline V gene sequence: CDR1 SGHTA, CDR2 FQGNSA. V dropped 5 bases and J dropped 4 bases, with 18 bases sitting between them. This CDR3 has 15 amino acids.

Of note for this clone: A read error may account for a junction end that differs from germline. This chain connects TRBV2 to TRBJ2-3, with TRBD2 as a possible D gene (5 bases). Germline values: CDR1 SNHLY, CDR2 FYNNEI. This CDR3 has 10 residues. CDR3 loop: CASSGPGYRF. CDR3 coding DNA: TGTGCCAGCAGTGGACCGGGATACCGTTTT.

The chain is built from TRBV5-1 and TRBJ2-7, with D perhaps TRBD1 (7 bases). Per the germline V gene, CDR1 is SGHRS and CDR2 is YFSETQ. This CDR3 is 15 amino acids long. V shed 4 bases and J shed 7 bases, with 21 bases lying between them. CDR3 sequence reads: CASSGQAGGLLEQYF. The CDR3 DNA reads as TGCGCCAGCAGCGGACAGGCCGGGGGCCTTCTTGAGCAGTACTTC.

The table lists this clone with a count of one. The chain uses TRBV4-1 and TRBJ1-1, with D perhaps TRBD1 (5 bases). From germline, CDR1 is MGHRA and CDR2 YSYEKL. Deletions cut 0 bases from V and 1 base from J, with 21 bases between. The CDR3 has 19 residues. CDR3 bases: TGCGCCAGCAGCCAAGAAGGGGTTGCAGGGATTACGGGGAACACTGAAGCTTTCTTT. Translation gives CASSQEGVAGITGNTEAFF.

The rearrangement joins TRBV5-1 to TRBJ1-2; TRBD1 agrees at 7 bases. Germline loops: CDR1 SGHRS, CDR2 YFSETQ. Germline trimming cut 4 bases from V and 1 base from J; bases unmatched to any gene: 28. This CDR3 is built from 22 residues. This CDR3 reads CASSPLGSSHQLLGGDNYGYTF. Here the CDR3 DNA reads TGCGCCAGCAGCCCGCTGGGTTCTTCCCACCAATTGCTAGGGGGCGATAACTATGGCTACACCTTC.

The J gene is TRBJ2-3, the V gene TRBV7-2; D unresolved. The CDR3 length is 15 residues. Between the trimmed V and J ends, which lost 5 bases and 2 bases, there was a span of 14 bases. Looked up from germline, CDR1 is SGHTA and CDR2 is FQGNSA. CDR3 bases: TGTGCCAGCAGCCTCGGCCGGGTGTTCACAGATACGCAGTATTTT. It yields the protein CASSLGRVFTDTQYF.

The chain employs TRBV5-6 and TRBJ1-3; possible D gene TRBD1, 5 bases. Between the trimmed V and J ends, which lost 0 bases and 1 base, there was a span of 11 bases. The length of the CDR3 is 16 residues. Germline lookup yields CDR1 SGHDT and CDR2 YYEEEE. CDR3 in DNA: TGTGCCAGCAGCTTGGTGGGGCGAGCATCTGGAAACACCATATATTTT. Its translation: CASSLVGRASGNTIYF.

The genes are TRBV30 and TRBJ2-7; a weak D match, TRBD1 (5 bases). Germline lookup yields CDR1 GTSNPN and CDR2 SVGIG (reference sequence). V was shortened by 7 bases and J by 3 bases, with 10 bases between the two germline ends. The CDR3 loop spans 11 amino acids. The CDR3 loop is CASYRNYEQYF. The CDR3, as DNA: TGTGCCTCCTACAGGAACTACGAGCAGTACTTC.

The chain recombines TRBV6-1 with TRBJ1-4; 9 bases fit TRBD1. The V gene end was trimmed by 0 bases and the J gene end by 0 bases; junction bases not matched to a gene: 2. Germline loops: CDR1 MNHNS, CDR2 SASEGT. This CDR3 has 17 residues. The DNA for the CDR3 is TGTGCCAGCAGTGAAGCAGGGACAGGGTCAACTAATGAAAAACTGTTTTTT. The encoded protein is CASSEAGTGSTNEKLFF.

V usage is TRBV28 and J usage is TRBJ2-5, with D possibly TRBD1 on 5 matching bases. Germline assignment: CDR1 MDHEN and CDR2 SYDVKM. The V and J ends lost 6 bases and 3 bases respectively, with 14 bases between them. The CDR3 length is 14 residues. CDR3 sequence reads: CASSTLQVEETQYF. The CDR3 DNA follows: TGTGCCAGCAGCACTTTACAGGTTGAAGAGACCCAGTACTTC.

V usage is TRBV20-1 and J usage is TRBJ2-3, with TRBD2 identical over 9 bases. The CDR3 covers 18 residues. V shed 3 bases, J shed 0 bases, and the junction held 13 bases outside the gene matches. In germline, CDR1 is DFQATT, CDR2 SNEGSKA (reference sequence). The CDR3 spells CSASVPAGGRDSTDTQYF. CDR3 nucleotide sequence: TGCAGTGCTAGTGTACCAGCGGGGGGTCGGGACAGCACAGATACGCAGTATTTT.

This sequence joins TRBV28 and TRBJ2-7, with D perhaps TRBD1 (5 bases). CDR3 length: 16 amino acids. The germline V gene has CDR1 MDHEN and CDR2 SYDVKM. V lost 3 bases and J lost 1, with 16 bases in between. The CDR3 region is CASSFSFIAGSYEQYF. CDR3 in DNA: TGTGCCAGCAGTTTCTCATTCATAGCAGGGTCCTACGAGCAGTACTTC.

V usage is TRBV5-1 and J usage is TRBJ2-6; the D is unclear. Germline lookup yields CDR1 SGHRS and CDR2 YFSETQ. V was clipped by 0 bases and J by 0 bases, with 4 bases between them. This CDR3 spans 15 amino acids. The CDR3 nucleotides read TGCGCCAGCAGCTTGGGGCACTCTGGGGCCAACGTCCTGACTTTC. This encodes CASSLGHSGANVLTF.

The gene calls are TRBV5-1 and TRBJ1-1; TRBD1 matches 7 bases. The J segment lost 4 bases and the V segment lost 1 base, leaving 10 bases of the junction unmatched. Germline CDR1 and CDR2: SGHRS and YFSETQ. The CDR3 length is 16 residues. The CDR3 coding sequence is TGCGCCAGCAGCTTGCTGCCCGACAGGGTAGGCACTGAAGCTTTCTTT. Amino acids: CASSLLPDRVGTEAFF.

CDR3 residues: CASSLVGHSNQPQHF. The CDR3 nucleotides are TGTGCCAGCAGCTTGGTGGGCCATAGCAATCAGCCCCAGCATTTT. The chain combines TRBV5-5 with TRBJ1-5; no clear D. In germline, CDR1 is SGHKS, CDR2 YYEKEE (reference sequence). The CDR3 spans 15 residues. Trimming stripped 0 bases from V and 0 bases from J, with 7 bases between.

V is TRBV9 and J is TRBJ1-1; D not certain. Germline values: CDR1 SGDLS, CDR2 YYNGEE. V lost 0 bases and J 1 base, leaving 4 bases between the germline ends. CDR3 size: 13 residues. The CDR3 DNA reads as TGTGCCAGCAGCGTAGAACAGAACACTGAAGCTTTCTTT. It is translated as CASSVEQNTEAFF.

This clone was detected only once. The rearrangement uses TRBV5-1 and TRBJ2-5; 11 nucleotides match TRBD1. Germline CDR1 and CDR2: SGHRS and YFSETQ. V lost 1 base, J lost 4 bases, and 6 bases stayed unmatched. The CDR3 consists of 16 residues. CDR3 DNA sequence: TGCGCCAGCAGCTTGATGGGACAGGGGGAACGAGAGACCCAGTACTTC. Encoded protein: CASSLMGQGERETQYF.

This chain links TRBV11-1 with TRBJ2-1, with D maybe TRBD1 (6 bases). Germline assignment: CDR1 SGHAT and CDR2 FQDESV (reference sequence). The CDR3 runs 14 residues. V shed 1 base and J shed 5 bases, with 9 bases lying between them. The CDR3 sequence: CASSLGNRDNEQFF. The CDR3 DNA reads TGTGCCAGCAGCTTAGGCAACAGGGACAATGAGCAGTTCTTC.

The chain links TRBV18 to TRBJ2-3, with 8 bases identical to TRBD2. The CDR3 has 16 amino acids. Germline V gene data show CDR1 as KGHSH and CDR2 as LQKENI. V gave up 2 bases and J gave up 13 bases; unmatched junction bases: 17. The CDR3 loop reads CASSPTGGNRDGVEYF. CDR3 sequence (DNA): TGTGCCAGCTCACCAACGGGGGGGAACCGGGACGGAGTAGAGTATTTT. Complete variable domain (other parts from reference TRBV18 and TRBJ2-3): NAGVMQNPRHLVRRRGQEARLRCSPMKGHSHVYWYRQLPEEGLKFMVYLQKENIIDESGMPKERFSAEFPKEGPSILRIQQVVRGDSAAYFCASSPTGGNRDGVEYFGPGTRLTVL.

The chain has TRBV27 and TRBJ2-3; 7 bases agree with TRBD1. The CDR3 sequence is 18 residues long. Germline lookup yields CDR1 MNHEY and CDR2 SMNVEV (reference sequence). V trimming: 1 base; J trimming: 0 bases; junction bases outside the gene matches: 10. CDR3 protein: CASSLFSSWDSSTDTQYF. CDR3 in DNA: TGTGCCAGCAGTTTATTCTCATCTTGGGACAGTAGCACAGATACGCAGTATTTT.

Regarding this clone: Other DNA sequences in the sample encode the same CDR3. V is TRBV24-1 and J is TRBJ1-6, with 10 bases aligning to TRBD1. V trimming: 2 bases; J trimming: 9 bases; junction bases outside the gene matches: 6. CDR1 KGHDR and CDR2 SFDVKD come from the germline V gene. This CDR3 spans 16 amino acids. CDR3: CATSDSRQGASSPLHF. The CDR3 DNA follows: TGTGCCACCAGTGATTCCCGACAGGGGGCTAGTTCACCCCTCCACTTT.